A single sample gave rise to the 6 T cell receptor beta chains below, sequenced in a study of identical twins. TCRdb analysed the 5' RACE reads with MiXCR anew, one entry per CDR3 protein. The sample includes 250,000 or so distinct CDR3 sequences, roughly an eighth of them seen just once. A further study also used this sample, focusing on yellow fever vaccine responses in identical twins.

Material for sequencing was memory (CD45RO+) T cells sorted from blood. The receptor set was obtained from a woman aged 18 to 35 in good health.

Only a few counts were recorded for this clonotype. The chain uses TRBV6-1 and TRBJ2-2; D might be TRBD2 (5 bases). CDR3 size: 14 residues. V shed 6 bases and J shed 2 bases, with 10 bases lying between them. The germline V gene encodes CDR1 MNHNS and CDR2 SASEGT. CDR3 amino acids: CASSGEKNTGELFF. In nucleotides, the CDR3 is TGTGCCAGCAGCGGGGAGAAAAACACCGGGGAGCTGTTTTTT.

This clonotype was seen at least ten times. The rearrangement joins TRBV6-1 to TRBJ1-5, with 8 bases lining up with TRBD1. This CDR3 is built from 17 residues. In germline, CDR1 is MNHNS, CDR2 SASEGT. V shed 1 base and J 3 bases; nucleotides not matched to a gene: 8. The CDR3 reads CASSEGAGGASNQPQHF. The CDR3 nucleotides read TGTGCCAGCAGTGAAGGGGCAGGGGGCGCATCCAATCAGCCCCAGCATTTT.

Only a few counts were recorded for this clonotype. The CDR3 DNA follows: TGCAGTGCTAGAGATGAAGAAACAGGGGGCTACACTGAAGCTTTCTTT. It codes for CSARDEETGGYTEAFF. The chain is built from TRBV20-1 and TRBJ1-1, with 9 nucleotides matching TRBD1. The V and J ends lost 0 bases and 3 bases, in that order; junction bases with no gene match: 8. The CDR3 has 16 residues. Germline CDR1 is DFQATT and CDR2 is SNEGSKA (reference sequence).

The chain uses TRBV12-2 and TRBJ1-5. TRBV12-2 corresponds to a pseudogene. The CDR3 spans 14 residues. The CDR3 region has the DNA TGTGCAAGTCGCTCGATTTGTAGCAATCAGCCCCAGCATTTT. Its protein product is CASRSICSNQPQHF.

This clonotype came up many times. The V gene is TRBV28, the J gene TRBJ2-4, with TRBD1 matching over 8 bases. The CDR3 sequence is 17 residues long. The germline CDR1 and CDR2 sequences are MDHEN and SYDVKM. V shed 3 bases, J shed 2 bases, and the junction held 9 bases outside the gene matches. The CDR3 loop is CASSFLGQESSKNIQYF. The CDR3 nucleotides are TGTGCCAGCAGTTTTTTGGGACAGGAGTCTTCCAAAAACATTCAGTACTTC.

The chain employs TRBV3-1 and TRBJ2-1, with TRBD2 as a possible D gene (7 bases). This CDR3 comprises 17 residues. Germline loops: CDR1 LGHDT, CDR2 YNNKEL (reference sequence). V was trimmed by 10 bases and J by 5 bases, leaving 27 bases between them. Here the CDR3 DNA reads TGTGCCACCTCCAAGGCGGGGGCTAGGAACCCCAACAATGAGCAGTTCTTC. Encoded protein: CATSKAGARNPNNEQFF.